The 26 T cell receptor beta chains below come from one sample, sequenced in a study of cytomegalovirus exposure and HLA in healthy donors (dated by TCRdb to the late 2010s). The library was generated by the immunoSEQ multiplex PCR assay. For the multiplex PCR, a mixture combining 60 forward primers for TCR Vbeta segments and 13 reverse primers for TCR Jbeta segments was used. TCRdb holds this immuneACCESS table with in-frame rearrangements only. Some clones are missing; in checked studies, unresolved V genes explain under half, and the rest has no known cause. The sample contains more than 90,000 clones, under 80% of them found a single time. The ten biggest clones cover roughly 8% of the sample. Sequenced material: PBMCs. These receptors were collected from a human donor in good health.

This clone was seen only a few times. The chain combines TRBV6-5 with TRBJ2-7; D uncertain. CDR1 is MNHEY, CDR2 SVGAGI, per germline. V dropped 5 bases and J dropped 3 bases, with 8 bases sitting between them. CDR3 length equals 12 residues. The CDR3 region is CASSATSYEQYF. The CDR3 DNA sequence: TGTGCCAGCAGTGCCACGAGCTACGAGCAGTACTTC.

This clone was counted a single time. The gene calls are TRBV6-1 and TRBJ1-3; D unresolved. V lost 3 bases and J lost 0, with 12 bases in between. The CDR3 is 16 amino acids. Looked up from germline, CDR1 is MNHNS and CDR2 is SASEGT. CDR3 sequence reads: CASSDFDTYSGNTIYF. DNA for the CDR3: TGTGCCAGCAGTGACTTCGACACTTACTCTGGAAACACCATATATTTT.

The chain couples TRBV7-9 to TRBJ2-5; possibly TRBD1 for D (5 bases). In germline, CDR1 is SEHNR, CDR2 FQNEAQ (reference sequence). The CDR3 extends over 17 amino acids. Trimming pared 5 bases from V and 4 bases from J, leaving 23 bases between. This chain's CDR3 is CASSAPQVVSLGETQYF. The CDR3 DNA sequence: TGTGCCAGCAGCGCACCACAGGTCGTTTCGCTGGGAGAGACCCAGTACTTC.

V and J are TRBV19 and TRBJ1-5; D is unclear. This CDR3 spans 15 amino acids. Trimming shortened V by 5 bases and J by 7 bases, and 18 bases separated the two germline ends. The germline CDR1 and CDR2 sequences are LNHDA and SQIVND (reference sequence). This chain's CDR3 is CASSGTLRVGQPQHF. CDR3 DNA: TGTGCCAGTAGTGGAACTCTGAGGGTAGGGCAGCCCCAGCATTTT.

V and J are TRBV7-2 and TRBJ2-1; D might be TRBD2 (6 bases). The CDR3 loop spans 13 amino acids. Per germline, CDR1 SGHTA and CDR2 FQGNSA. Between the trimmed V and J ends, which lost 7 bases and 9 bases, there was a span of 16 bases. The CDR3, as DNA: TGTGCCAGCACAGAGGGGAGGATAGGTGAGCAGTTCTTC. Translating gives CASTEGRIGEQFF.

This clone was seen a handful of times. The rearrangement joins TRBV4-3 to TRBJ1-4, with no clear D. This CDR3 spans 15 amino acids. Germline loops: CDR1 LGHNA, CDR2 YSLEER. V was trimmed by 1 base and J by 4 bases, leaving 10 bases between them. This CDR3 is CASSQGVGVNEKLFF. CDR3 coding DNA: TGCGCCAGCAGCCAAGGCGTCGGGGTTAATGAAAAACTGTTTTTT.

The rearrangement links TRBV27 to TRBJ1-1, with D maybe TRBD1 (6 bases). CDR3 size: 14 residues. CDR1 is MNHEY and CDR2 is SMNVEV in the germline V gene (reference sequence). V was shortened by 4 bases and J by 5 bases, with 14 bases between the two germline ends. The CDR3 region has the DNA TGTGCCAGCAGTTCAGGGGAGAAAGAGACTGAAGCTTTCTTT. Protein: CASSSGEKETEAFF.

The chain is built from TRBV5-1 and TRBJ2-2; 8 bases agree with TRBD1. In germline, CDR1 is SGHRS, CDR2 YFSETQ. The CDR3 is made up of 15 amino acids. V lost 3 bases, J lost 4 bases, and 5 bases stayed unmatched. In DNA form, the CDR3 reads TGCGCCAGCAGCTCGGACAGGGTTGGCACCGGGGAGCTGTTTTTT. This codes for CASSSDRVGTGELFF.

The CDR3 spells CASSVSVDTNYGYTF. CDR3 nucleotide sequence: TGTGCCAGCAGCGTATCAGTAGACACTAACTATGGCTACACCTTC. The chain joins TRBV7-2 to TRBJ1-2; D ambiguous. The CDR3 covers 15 residues. The germline V and J ends were trimmed by 5 bases and 0 bases, with 13 bases remaining between them. The V gene's germline CDR1 is SGHTA and CDR2 FQGNSA.

This chain uses TRBV12-1 with TRBJ2-7; the table's D gene call, TRBD2, was not cross checked with the DNA. TRBV12-1 is a known pseudogene. The CDR3 loop spans 18 amino acids. The DNA for the CDR3 is TGTGCCAGCAGCCCACCCGGCCCTGCGGGAGGGAAGATGGACGAGCAGTACTTC. This gives the protein CASSPPGPAGGKMDEQYF.

This rearrangement joins TRBV7-8 to TRBJ2-7, with a possible D match to TRBD1 (5 bases). The CDR3 covers 14 residues. Germline lookup yields CDR1 SGHVS and CDR2 FQNEAQ. V lost 5 bases and J lost 7, with 18 bases in between. The CDR3 DNA follows: TGTGCCAGCAGCCCCAGTGGCAGGGTCTATGAGCAGTACTTC. Residues: CASSPSGRVYEQYF.

This rearrangement joins TRBV30 to TRBJ1-2; D is unresolved. The CDR3 length is 14 residues. With 3 bases removed from V and 1 base from J, the gap between germline ends came to 12 bases. The germline V gene encodes CDR1 GTSNPN and CDR2 SVGIG (reference sequence). For the CDR3, the DNA is TGTGCCTGGAGCGATCTCGTAGTTAACTATGGCTACACCTTC. Translation: CAWSDLVVNYGYTF.

This chain connects TRBV5-1 to TRBJ2-5, with TRBD2 identical over 12 bases. The J call may be faulty, since TRBJ2-7 better matches the DNA end. From germline, CDR1 is SGHRS and CDR2 YFSETQ. The CDR3 has 15 residues. CDR3 nucleotide sequence: TGCGCCAGCAGCACCGGACTAGCGGGAACCTACGAGCAGTACTTC. Residues: CASSTGLAGTYEQYF.

The chain is built from TRBV7-2 and TRBJ1-1; 7 bases map to TRBD1. Germline lookup yields CDR1 SGHTA and CDR2 FQGNSA. The CDR3 extends over 14 amino acids. V gave up 4 bases and J gave up 7 bases; unmatched junction bases: 9. The CDR3 loop reads CASSSRDSPGEAFF. The CDR3 DNA is TGTGCCAGCAGCTCCCGGGACAGCCCCGGTGAAGCTTTCTTT. Looking up the rest from reference TRBV7-2 and TRBJ1-1 gives the full variable domain: GAGVSQSPSNKVTEKGKDVELRCDPISGHTALYWYRQSLGQGLEFLIYFQGNSAPDKSGLPSDRFSAERTGGSVSTLTIQRTQQEDSAVYLCASSSRDSPGEAFFGQGTRLTVV.

This chain links TRBV11-3 with TRBJ2-3; 10 bases are a match to TRBD2. The CDR3 covers 17 residues. Germline assignment: CDR1 SGHNT and CDR2 YENEEA. V was clipped by 5 bases and J by 2 bases; unmatched bases: 10. CDR3 protein: CASSRRSGGANTDTQYF. Here the CDR3 DNA reads TGTGCCAGCAGCCGCAGGAGCGGGGGGGCAAACACAGATACGCAGTATTTT.

A few counts support this clone. V usage is TRBV9 and J usage is TRBJ1-2; D is uncertain. Trimming left V 6 bases short and J 2 bases short, with 14 bases between. The CDR3 consists of 14 residues. In germline, CDR1 is SGDLS, CDR2 YYNGEE. The CDR3 is CASNRARENYGYTF. The CDR3 region has the DNA TGTGCCAGCAACCGGGCGCGGGAAAACTATGGCTACACCTTC. The full variable domain, its missing parts supplied by reference TRBV9 and TRBJ1-2, is DSGVTQTPKHLITATGQRVTLRCSPRSGDLSVYWYQQSLDQGLQFLIQYYNGEERAKGNILERFSAQQFPDLHSELNLSSLELGDSALYFCASNRARENYGYTFGSGTRLTVV.

V gene TRBV6-4 combines with J gene TRBJ2-1, with 12 bases fitting TRBD2. Per germline, CDR1 MRHNA and CDR2 SNTAGT. V lost 3 bases, J lost 8 bases, and 8 bases stayed unmatched. This CDR3 is 16 amino acids long. The CDR3 is CASSESSGGAVDEQFF. In DNA, the CDR3 is TGTGCCAGCAGTGAGTCTAGCGGGGGGGCCGTCGATGAGCAGTTCTTC.

The chain employs TRBV5-4 and TRBJ1-4; D not resolved. The V gene lost 0 bases and the J gene lost 5 bases, with 5 bases spanning the gap. CDR3 size: 13 residues. Germline-derived CDR1 and CDR2 are SGHNT and YYREEE (reference sequence). The DNA for the CDR3 is TGTGCCAGCAGCTTGGGTCAGAATGAAAAACTGTTTTTT. Translating it yields CASSLGQNEKLFF.

This clone was counted a few times. This chain links TRBV29-1 with TRBJ2-3; D is undetermined. Trimming took 7 bases from V and 15 from J, leaving 17 bases between them. The CDR3 has 10 amino acids. Germline loops: CDR1 SQVTM, CDR2 ANQGSEA. CDR3: CSGAIDRIYF. The CDR3 DNA is TGCAGCGGGGCCATAGATCGGATTTATTTT.

The CDR3 bases are TGTGCCAGCAGTTTATCGTTGGGACAGATAGTCTACGAGCAGTACTTC. Its translation: CASSLSLGQIVYEQYF. The chain has TRBV27 and TRBJ2-7, with 7 bases that match TRBD1. This CDR3 contains 16 residues. V gave up 0 bases and J gave up 3 bases; unmatched junction bases: 8. The V gene's germline CDR1 is MNHEY and CDR2 SMNVEV (reference sequence).

This clone was observed a few times. This rearrangement joins TRBV15 to TRBJ1-5; D is uncertain. In germline, CDR1 is LNHNV, CDR2 YYDKDF (reference sequence). Trimming removed 1 base from V and 5 bases from J, with 9 bases in between. CDR3 length: 14 amino acids. CDR3 protein: CATSRVDVYQPQHF. The CDR3, as DNA: TGTGCCACCAGCAGAGTAGATGTTTATCAGCCCCAGCATTTT. The entire variable domain, with the rest obtained from reference TRBV15 and TRBJ1-5, is as follows: DAMVIQNPRYQVTQFGKPVTLSCSQTLNHNVMYWYQQKSSQAPKLLFHYYDKDFNNEADTPDNFQSRRPNTSFCFLDIRSPGLGDTAMYLCATSRVDVYQPQHFGDGTRLSIL.

V is TRBV5-1 and J is TRBJ1-6; D is perhaps TRBD1 (6 bases). The germline V gene has CDR1 SGHRS and CDR2 YFSETQ. CDR3 length: 14 residues. The V end was cut by 3 bases, the J end by 7 bases, with 11 bases between. The CDR3 DNA is TGCGCCAGCAGCTCGGATACAGGGAATTCACCCCTCCACTTT. Translation: CASSSDTGNSPLHF.

DNA of the CDR3: TGTGCCAGCAGCGTAGAAGGGGGGGGGTACAGAGATACGCAGTATTTT. It translates to CASSVEGGGYRDTQYF. This chain connects TRBV9 to TRBJ2-3, with D possibly being TRBD2 (7 bases). The length of the CDR3 is 16 residues. Germline V gene lookup returns CDR1 SGDLS and CDR2 YYNGEE. With 0 bases removed from V and 5 bases from J, the gap between germline ends came to 16 bases.

The chain combines TRBV29-1 with TRBJ1-2, with D hard to call. Germline CDR1 is SQVTM and CDR2 is ANQGSEA. The CDR3 is 17 residues long. The germline V and J ends were trimmed by 0 bases and 4 bases, with 21 bases remaining between them. The CDR3, as DNA: TGCAGCGTTGAAGATCTCGTATTGGAACAAGGCGGCTATGGCTACACCTTC. It encodes CSVEDLVLEQGGYGYTF.

The gene calls are TRBV19 and TRBJ2-3; D is perhaps TRBD1 (6 bases). V gave up 3 bases and J gave up 3 bases, with 13 bases separating them. The CDR3 is 15 residues long. Germline CDR1 reads LNHDA; CDR2 reads SQIVND (reference sequence). CDR3 region: CASSMSDRPTDTQYF. CDR3 nucleotide sequence: TGTGCCAGTAGTATGTCGGACAGACCTACAGATACGCAGTATTTT.

This chain joins TRBV25-1 and TRBJ2-1; 10 bases match TRBD2. The V and J ends lost 4 bases and 9 bases, in that order; junction bases with no gene match: 6. Germline V gene lookup returns CDR1 MGHDK and CDR2 SYGVNS. The CDR3 extends over 14 amino acids. This chain's CDR3 is CASSGMGLASEQFF. The CDR3 DNA sequence: TGTGCCAGCAGTGGAATGGGACTAGCGAGTGAGCAGTTCTTC.